The T cell receptor beta chain described here comes from a study of control samples from healthy donors and cancer patients. Repertoires were generated with immunoSEQ multiplex PCR, while TCRdb's copy carries only in-frame clones and drops some. The sample lists about 130,000 clones; over 85% were seen once. V dropped 5 bases and J dropped 2; count of bases not matched to a gene: 6. The CDR3 totals 15 residues. Germline V gene data show CDR1 as SGHVS and CDR2 as FNYEAQ. The V call is TRBV7-6, the J call TRBJ1-3; 7 positions agree with TRBD1. The sequence came from a man aged 50 to 60 with head and neck cancer. The specimen sequenced was PBMCs. The CDR3 DNA reads TGTGCCAGCAGCCGGGACAGTTTCCCTGGAAACACCATATATTTT. Its translation is CASSRDSFPGNTIYF.